These 23 T cell receptor beta chains were sequenced from one sample in a study of T cells in Graves' hyperthyroidism and ophthalmopathy. The source material, RNA transcripts, was used to amplify TCR beta CDR3 regions. Initially, a first-round RT-PCR of the TCR CDR3 employed the HTBI primer set. TCRdb reanalysed the multiplex PCR reads using MiXCR and keeps one entry per CDR3 protein. This table has some 570,000 distinct CDR3 sequences, 14% appearing once. Specimen: blood. The receptors here all came from a woman in her late teens or twenties with Graves' ophthalmopathy.

Many counts were recorded for this clonotype. The gene calls are TRBV28 and TRBJ2-7; 10 bases match TRBD1. Germline V gene lookup returns CDR1 MDHEN and CDR2 SYDVKM. Trimming at V came to 4 bases and at J to 7 bases, leaving 4 bases not matched to a gene. This CDR3 has 13 residues. The CDR3 spells CASSSGQGSEQYF. In nucleotides, the CDR3 is TGTGCCAGCAGTTCGGGACAGGGGAGTGAGCAGTACTTC.

This clonotype came up many times. The chain has TRBV7-8 and TRBJ2-7, with 9 bases identical to TRBD1. The V segment lost 7 bases and the J segment 2 bases; nucleotides outside the gene matches: 6. Germline-derived CDR1 and CDR2 are SGHVS and FQNEAQ. This CDR3 is built from 14 residues. In nucleotides, the CDR3 is TGTGCCAGCAATGCCGGGACAGGGCCCTACGAGCAGTACTTC. The encoded protein is CASNAGTGPYEQYF.

This clonotype has a count of ten or more. The chain is built from TRBV20-1 and TRBJ2-5; 10 bases fit TRBD1. Per germline, CDR1 DFQATT and CDR2 SNEGSKA (reference sequence). J was trimmed by 13 bases and V by 6 bases; bases with no gene match: 17. The CDR3 has 14 residues. The CDR3 spells CSAAKPGDRGPGYF. CDR3 nucleotides: TGCAGTGCGGCTAAACCGGGGGACAGGGGCCCCGGGTACTTC.

This clonotype was seen at least ten times. The chain has TRBV7-2 and TRBJ2-5; D is possibly TRBD1 or TRBD2 (5 bases each). Germline CDR1 and CDR2: SGHTA and FQGNSA. V was trimmed by 4 bases and J by 4 bases, leaving 16 bases between them. This CDR3 has 15 residues. The CDR3 protein is CASSSREGLGETQYF. The CDR3 nucleotides are TGTGCCAGCAGCTCCCGTGAGGGGTTAGGAGAGACCCAGTACTTC.

This clonotype was observed many times. Its ends do not fully match the called genes, so a read error is possible. This rearrangement joins TRBV7-7 to TRBJ2-3; TRBD2 aligns across 10 bases. The CDR3 totals 19 residues. Germline V gene sequence: CDR1 SSHAT, CDR2 FNYEAQ (reference sequence). The CDR3 sequence is CASSPTSGTYRVRTDTQYF. CDR3 nucleotide sequence: TGTGCTAGCAGCCCTACTAGCGGGACTTATCGGGTTCGCACAGATACGCAGTATTTT.

This clonotype was detected many times. The chain uses TRBV30 and TRBJ2-1; 12 bases agree with TRBD2. Losses at the gene ends were 0 bases for V and 4 bases for J; bases not matched to a gene: 7. The CDR3 spans 17 residues. Germline V gives CDR1 GTSNPN, CDR2 SVGIG (reference sequence). This CDR3 reads CAWSVGRTSGAYNEQFF. The DNA for the CDR3 is TGTGCCTGGAGTGTAGGCCGGACTAGCGGGGCTTACAATGAGCAGTTCTTC.

V and J are TRBV12-3 or TRBV12-4 and TRBJ1-2; D is unresolved. The CDR3 spans 13 residues. V shed 1 base and J shed 4 bases, with 7 bases lying between them. CDR3 DNA sequence: TGTGCCAGCAGTTTAGTGCCGCCCTATGGCTACACCTTC. Protein product: CASSLVPPYGYTF.

This clonotype came up a few times. V and J are TRBV20-1 and TRBJ1-1; D remains unclear. There are 12 residues in the CDR3. V lost 5 bases to trimming and J lost 1 base, with 8 bases between them. Germline CDR1 and CDR2: DFQATT and SNEGSKA (reference sequence). CDR3 amino acids: CSALGWNTEAFF. For the CDR3, the DNA is TGCAGTGCTCTAGGGTGGAACACTGAAGCTTTCTTT.

This clonotype has ten or more counts. This chain joins TRBV6-2 or TRBV6-3 and TRBJ2-1; 9 bases line up with TRBD2. V gave up 5 bases and J gave up 2 bases; unmatched junction bases: 4. The CDR3 loop spans 15 amino acids. Germline-derived CDR1 and CDR2 are MNHEY and SVGEGT. The CDR3 DNA is TGTGCCAGCAGTCCCGAGCGGGAGGCCTACAATGAGCAGTTCTTC. Translating it yields CASSPEREAYNEQFF.

This clonotype was recorded many times. The genes are TRBV28 and TRBJ2-7; 10 nucleotides agree with TRBD2. V gave up 6 bases and J gave up 3 bases; unmatched junction bases: 11. The CDR3 sequence is 16 residues long. Germline-derived CDR1 and CDR2 are MDHEN and SYDVKM. CDR3 sequence reads: CASSPLLAGLLYEQYF. The CDR3 nucleotides read TGTGCCAGCAGCCCCCTACTAGCGGGGCTTCTCTACGAGCAGTACTTC.

The CDR3 bases are TGTGCCAGCAGCTCCCCGGGACAGAGGAACACTGAAGCTTTCTTT. Amino acids: CASSSPGQRNTEAFF. The chain couples TRBV28 to TRBJ1-1; 7 bases agree with TRBD1. CDR3 length: 15 amino acids. V shed 6 bases and J 1 base; nucleotides not matched to a gene: 8. The germline gives CDR1 MDHEN, CDR2 SYDVKM.

The table lists this clonotype with many counts. The chain combines TRBV2 with TRBJ1-5; D is unclear. Germline-derived CDR1 and CDR2 are SNHLY and FYNNEI. The CDR3 extends over 15 amino acids. Trimming removed 4 bases at V and 4 bases at J, with 14 bases between. CDR3: CASSGDGQANQPQHF. CDR3 DNA: TGTGCCAGCAGTGGGGATGGGCAGGCGAATCAGCCCCAGCATTTT.

This clonotype has ten or more counts. The chain couples TRBV30 to TRBJ2-1, with TRBD1 identical over 7 bases. V shed 5 bases, J shed 12 bases, and the junction held 13 bases outside the gene matches. In germline, CDR1 is GTSNPN, CDR2 SVGIG (reference sequence). The CDR3 length is 13 residues. The CDR3 sequence: CAWSQGTGDTQFF. In nucleotides, the CDR3 is TGTGCCTGGTCTCAGGGAACAGGGGACACGCAGTTCTTC. Full variable domain (outside the CDR3, taken from reference TRBV30 and TRBJ2-1): SQTIHQWPATLVQPVGSPLSLECTVEGTSNPNLYWYRQAAGRGLQLLFYSVGIGQISSEVPQNLSASRPQDRQFILSSKKLLLSDSGFYLCAWSQGTGDTQFFGPGTRLTVL.

This clonotype was counted between two and nine times. The rearrangement uses TRBV29-1 and TRBJ2-2; D unclear. This CDR3 region has 12 residues. Trimming pared 5 bases from V and 6 bases from J, leaving 10 bases between. Germline lookup yields CDR1 SQVTM and CDR2 ANQGSEA. The CDR3 reads CSVRGEPGELFF. The CDR3 DNA reads TGCAGCGTTCGTGGAGAGCCCGGGGAGCTGTTTTTT.

This clonotype came up many times. The CDR3 DNA reads TGTGCCAGCAGTGAGGGAACAGGGGGCAATTGGGCCACTGAAGCTTTCTTT. It translates to CASSEGTGGNWATEAFF. The chain combines TRBV6-1 with TRBJ1-1, with 9 positions matching TRBD1. Germline V gene data show CDR1 as MNHNS and CDR2 as SASEGT. The CDR3 sequence is 17 residues long. The V and J ends lost 3 bases and 4 bases, in that order; junction bases with no gene match: 12.

The table lists this clonotype with a few counts. V and J are TRBV30 and TRBJ2-7; 7 nucleotides agree with TRBD1. This CDR3 is 15 amino acids long. The V gene's germline CDR1 is GTSNPN and CDR2 SVGIG (reference sequence). V was clipped by 5 bases and J by 4 bases; unmatched bases: 14. The CDR3 DNA sequence: TGTGCCTGGGGGCTAGGGGGCTCCTTTTTGTACGAGCAGTACTTC. As protein: CAWGLGGSFLYEQYF.

With regard to this clonotype: Germline is not matched at one junction end, which may reflect a read error. The CDR3 sequence is CASSYSSGGSNEQYF. DNA of the CDR3: TGTGCCAGCAGTTACTCGTCTGGGGGCTCCAACGAGCAGTACTTC. The chain uses TRBV6-6 and TRBJ2-7; D may be TRBD1 (6 bases). Germline-derived CDR1 and CDR2 are MNHNY and SVGAGI (reference sequence). The length of the CDR3 is 15 residues.

This clonotype was recorded at least ten times. The chain recombines TRBV6-1 with TRBJ2-7; possibly TRBD2 for D (6 bases). The CDR3 runs 15 residues. V was pared by 10 bases and J by 5 bases, with 24 bases between. Germline V gene data show CDR1 as MNHNS and CDR2 as SASEGT. CDR3 residues: CATWIGTDGRNEQYF. CDR3 sequence (DNA): TGTGCCACCTGGATAGGGACTGATGGTAGGAACGAGCAGTACTTC.

This clonotype occurred many times. This chain connects TRBV12-3 or TRBV12-4 to TRBJ1-1; TRBD1 matches 7 bases. With V trimmed by 5 bases and J by 0 bases, 12 bases remained unmatched. The CDR3 is 17 amino acids. DNA of the CDR3: TGTGCCAGCAGTATACAGGGGTCTTCCACAATGAACACTGAAGCTTTCTTT. As protein: CASSIQGSSTMNTEAFF.

A note on this clonotype: It may be a read error: a sequence one base away is much more abundant. The rearrangement uses TRBV6-2 or TRBV6-3 and TRBJ2-1, with 7 nucleotides matching TRBD2. This CDR3 region has 16 residues. CDR1 is MNHEY, CDR2 SVGEGT, per germline. DNA of the CDR3: TGTGCCAGCAGTCACTCGGCTAGCGGTTCCTACAATGAGCAGTTCTTC. Encoded protein: CASSHSASGSYNEQFF.

This clonotype was detected many times. The chain uses TRBV5-1 and TRBJ2-1; the match to TRBD2 covers 9 bases. Germline lookup yields CDR1 SGHRS and CDR2 YFSETQ. This CDR3 contains 15 residues. Losses at the gene ends were 5 bases for V and 4 bases for J; bases not matched to a gene: 7. The CDR3 nucleotides are TGCGCCAGCAGGACTCTAGCGGGGCCTTACAATGAGCAGTTCTTC. This sequence encodes CASRTLAGPYNEQFF.

This clonotype has at least ten counts. CDR3 nucleotides: TGTGCCAGCAGTGATCAGGGGGCCGATCATCAGCCCCAGCATTTT. It is translated as CASSDQGADHQPQHF. This chain links TRBV2 with TRBJ1-5; 8 positions agree with TRBD1. Unmatched junction bases numbered 6, after V lost 3 bases and J lost 5 bases. CDR3 size: 15 residues. Germline V gene lookup returns CDR1 SNHLY and CDR2 FYNNEI.

This clonotype appeared a few times. The rearrangement joins TRBV6-6 to TRBJ2-1; D gene uncertain. Germline CDR1 is MNHNY and CDR2 is SVGAGI (reference sequence). This CDR3 has 17 residues. V was shortened by 0 bases and J by 8 bases, with 20 bases between the two germline ends. The CDR3 coding sequence is TGTGCCAGCAGTTACTCGGACCGCATCTCGTTGATGTATGAGCAGTTCTTC. Translated, it gives CASSYSDRISLMYEQFF.